These T cell receptor beta chains were read from a single sample in a study of shared clonotypes between healthy human individuals. TCRdb's table, derived via immunoSEQ multiplex PCR, lists solely in-frame clones and lacks some. The table lists about 700,000 clones, around two thirds of them singletons. The material sequenced was memory CD4+ T cells sorted from blood. The origin of the receptors is a woman aged 25 to 39 in good health. The CDR3 runs from the conserved cysteine through the conserved F or W. A D gene is named only where the DNA matches it firmly. Size tells how often a clone was seen (once, few, many) or the class of an expanded clone, and some rows leave it out.

>NA|TRBV5-1|17|TRBJ2-1|NA
CASSLTPRAAFNNEQFF
TGCGCCAGCAGCTTGACTCCCCGGGCCGCGTTCAACAATGAGCAGTTCTTC
>NA|TRBV6-1|13|TRBJ1-2|NA
CASTGYGFYGYTF
TGTGCCAGCACGGGGTATGGATTTTATGGCTACACCTTC
>TRBD2|TRBV11-3|13|TRBJ2-7|NA
CASSPLAGNEQYF
TGTGCCAGCAGCCCACTAGCGGGAAACGAGCAGTACTTC
>TRBD1|TRBV25-1|15|TRBJ2-7|NA
CASSVAGTGDHEQYF
TGTGCCAGCAGCGTTGCCGGGACAGGGGATCACGAGCAGTACTTC
>TRBD2|TRBV30|14|TRBJ2-3|NA
CAWNLLAAPDTQYF
TGTGCCTGGAATTTACTAGCGGCCCCAGATACGCAGTATTTT
>NA|TRBV19|14|TRBJ1-2|NA
CASSAGRRQYGYTF
TGTGCCAGTAGTGCAGGACGGAGACAGTATGGCTACACCTTC
>TRBD2|TRBV2|16|TRBJ2-2|NA
CASSRTSGMNTGELFF
TGTGCCAGCAGCCGGACTAGCGGGATGAACACCGGGGAGCTGTTTTTT
>NA|TRBV6-1|15|TRBJ1-1|NA
CASSEAGGLNTEAFF
TGTGCCAGCAGTGAAGCCGGGGGACTCAACACTGAAGCTTTCTTT
>NA|TRBV19|15|TRBJ2-7|NA
CASSPGHARSYEQYF
TGTGCCAGTAGTCCGGGACACGCCCGCTCCTACGAGCAGTACTTC
>TRBD1|TRBV11-3|17|TRBJ1-4|few
CASSLGIWTGEGEKLFF
TGTGCCAGCAGCTTAGGGATATGGACAGGCGAGGGTGAAAAACTGTTTTTT
>NA|TRBV28|14|TRBJ2-5|NA
CASSLRSGVETQYF
TGTGCCAGCAGTTTAAGGTCAGGGGTAGAGACCCAGTACTTC
>NA|TRBV5-1|15|TRBJ2-1|NA
CASSFDLPSYNEQFF
TGCGCCAGCAGCTTTGACTTACCCTCCTACAATGAGCAGTTCTTC
>NA|TRBV7-2|11|TRBJ1-2|NA
CASSFLYGYTF
TGTGCCAGCAGCTTCTTATATGGCTACACCTTC
>NA|TRBV5-1|12|TRBJ2-7|NA
CASSFEGQEQYF
TGCGCCAGCAGCTTTGAAGGGCAAGAGCAGTACTTC
>NA|TRBV21-1|19|TRBJ1-2|NA
CASSPRGRDSCFFRDGYTF
TGTGCCAGCAGCCCAAGGGGGCGGGACAGCTGTTTCTTTCGGGATGGCTACACCTTC
>TRBD1|TRBV28|14|TRBJ1-5|NA
CASRKTGGNQPQHF
TGTGCCAGCAGAAAGACAGGGGGCAATCAGCCCCAGCATTTT
>TRBD2|TRBV11-2|16|TRBJ2-7|NA
CASSFGASGGSYEQYF
TGTGCCAGCAGCTTCGGGGCTAGCGGGGGCTCCTACGAGCAGTACTTC
>NA|TRBV28|14|TRBJ1-1|NA
CASSSAGVNTEAFF
TGTGCCAGCAGTTCGGCAGGTGTGAACACTGAAGCTTTCTTT
>TRBD2|TRBV11-1|15|TRBJ2-1|NA
CASSLAAGVGNEQFF
TGTGCCAGCAGCTTAGCAGCGGGAGTTGGCAATGAGCAGTTCTTC
>NA|TRBV28|17|TRBJ2-5|NA
CASSLTGSTTPKETQYF
TGTGCCAGCAGCCTCACAGGGTCCACCACCCCAAAAGAGACCCAGTACTTC
>NA|TRBV10-3|13|TRBJ2-7|NA
CAISESTSYEQYF
TGTGCCATCAGTGAGTCAACTAGCTACGAGCAGTACTTC
>NA|TRBV5-1|13|TRBJ2-7|NA
CASSSEVAYEQYF
TGCGCCAGCAGCAGTGAGGTCGCCTACGAGCAGTACTTC
>NA|TRBV29-1|12|TRBJ2-1|once
CSVEDRPNEQFF
TGCAGCGTTGAAGATCGACCTAATGAGCAGTTCTTC
>TRBD1|TRBV28|14|TRBJ2-7|NA
CASSSGQGYYEQYF
TGTGCCAGCAGTTCGGGACAGGGGTACTACGAGCAGTACTTC
>NA|TRBV5-1|14|TRBJ2-7|NA
CASSSSGISYEQYF
TGCGCCAGCAGCTCATCAGGGATCTCCTACGAGCAGTACTTC
>NA|TRBV5-1|13|TRBJ2-3|NA
CASSLGATDTQYF
TGCGCCAGCAGCTTGGGAGCCACAGATACGCAGTATTTT
>NA|TRBV5-1|15|TRBJ2-3|few
CASSFVGVGTDTQYF
TGCGCCAGCAGCTTTGTGGGAGTGGGGACAGATACGCAGTATTTT
>NA|TRBV5-1|16|TRBJ2-5|NA
CASIFVGSGAKETQYF
TGCGCCAGCATTTTTGTAGGCAGCGGAGCAAAAGAGACCCAGTACTTC
>TRBD2|TRBV29-1|15|TRBJ2-1|once
CSVDRSSGSYNEQFF
TGCAGCGTCGACCGCTCTAGCGGATCCTACAATGAGCAGTTCTTC
>NA|TRBV5-5|13|TRBJ1-1|few
CASSFGGNTEAFF
TGTGCCAGCAGCTTTGGGGGGAACACTGAAGCTTTCTTT
>TRBD1|TRBV19|18|TRBJ1-5|NA
CASSPKDRGSYSNQPQHF
TGTGCCAGTAGTCCCAAGGACAGGGGAAGTTATAGCAATCAGCCCCAGCATTTT
>NA|TRBV29-1|13|TRBJ2-5|NA
CSVRRVVLETQYF
TGCAGCGTTCGAAGAGTAGTCCTGGAGACCCAGTACTTC
>NA|TRBV15|15|TRBJ1-4|NA
CATSRQGTTNEKLFF
TGTGCCACCAGCAGACAGGGGACGACTAATGAAAAACTGTTTTTT
>TRBD1|TRBV13|14|TRBJ2-7|NA
CASSKWGQAYEQYF
TGTGCCAGCAGCAAATGGGGACAGGCCTACGAGCAGTACTTC
>NA|TRBV9|13|TRBJ2-7|NA
CASSPQGIHEQYF
TGTGCCAGCAGCCCACAGGGAATCCACGAGCAGTACTTC
>TRBD1|TRBV7-8|13|TRBJ1-2|NA
CASSTGTDYGYTF
TGTGCCAGCAGCACAGGGACAGACTATGGCTACACCTTC
>NA|TRBV15|17|TRBJ2-7|NA
CATSRDSGPLSSYEQYF
TGTGCCACCAGCAGAGACTCCGGTCCCTTGAGCTCCTACGAGCAGTACTTC
>NA|TRBV5-1|15|TRBJ2-1|NA
CASSFEEARYNEQFF
TGCGCCAGCAGCTTTGAGGAGGCTCGGTACAATGAGCAGTTCTTC
>TRBD2|TRBV19|17|TRBJ2-1|few
CASSIGRTSGTGNEQFF
TGTGCCAGTAGTATAGGGAGGACTAGCGGGACTGGCAATGAGCAGTTCTTC
>TRBD2|TRBV28|15|TRBJ2-3|NA
CASSMEREMTDTQYF
TGTGCCAGCAGTATGGAGCGGGAAATGACAGATACGCAGTATTTT
>NA|TRBV7-8|14|TRBJ2-7|few
CASSLVQGSYEQYF
TGTGCCAGCAGCTTAGTGCAGGGGTCCTACGAGCAGTACTTC
>NA|TRBV18|15|TRBJ1-3|NA
CASSPPVYSGNTIYF
TGTGCCAGCTCACCACCGGTTTACTCTGGAAACACCATATATTTT
>NA|TRBV7-6|16|TRBJ2-3|many
CASSPQAGTRADTQYF
TGTGCCAGCAGCCCCCAGGCGGGGACGCGGGCAGATACGCAGTATTTT
>NA|TRBV29-1|12|TRBJ2-3|few
CSVDQGTDTQYF
TGCAGCGTTGATCAGGGCACAGATACGCAGTATTTT
>TRBD1|TRBV5-8|14|TRBJ1-2|NA
CASSLTGTGGDYTF
TGTGCCAGCAGCTTGACCGGGACAGGGGGCGACTACACCTTC
>NA|TRBV2|16|TRBJ2-3|few
CASRAELGRRTDTQYF
TGTGCCAGCAGGGCGGAACTTGGTCGCCGCACAGATACGCAGTATTTT
>NA|TRBV7-8|14|TRBJ1-5|NA
CASSLLEGGQPQHF
TGTGCCAGCAGCTTATTGGAGGGAGGTCAGCCCCAGCATTTT
>NA|TRBV10-3|13|TRBJ1-3|few
CAISEDGKNTIYF
TGTGCCATCAGTGAGGACGGGAAAAACACCATATATTTT
>TRBD1|TRBV6-5|14|TRBJ1-2|NA
CASTHSGGGDGYTF
TGTGCCAGCACTCATTCAGGGGGGGGAGATGGCTACACCTTC
>NA|TRBV29-1|12|TRBJ2-3|NA
CSFRGGTDTQYF
TGCAGCTTCAGAGGGGGTACAGATACGCAGTATTTT
>NA|TRBV18|18|TRBJ1-5|NA
CASSLTTQGTVGNQPQHF
TGTGCCAGCTCACTTACAACTCAAGGGACGGTCGGGAATCAGCCCCAGCATTTT
>NA|TRBV10-1|14|TRBJ2-2|NA
CASTRDFNTGELFF
TGCGCCAGCACCAGGGACTTCAACACCGGGGAGCTGTTTTTT
>TRBD2|TRBV15|15|TRBJ2-7|many
CATSRGVGLAAEQYF
TGTGCCACCAGTCGAGGAGTGGGACTAGCGGCCGAGCAGTACTTC
>TRBD2|TRBV13|12|TRBJ2-1|NA
CASGLAGGEQFF
TGTGCCAGCGGACTAGCGGGAGGTGAGCAGTTCTTC
>NA|TRBV7-3|15|TRBJ2-1|once
CASSLQLGGINEQFF
TGTGCCAGCAGCTTACAGCTAGGTGGTATCAATGAGCAGTTCTTC
>TRBD1|TRBV27|13|TRBJ2-7|NA
CASSLRTGYEQYF
TGTGCCAGCAGTTTAAGGACAGGCTACGAGCAGTACTTC
>NA|TRBV27|15|TRBJ1-1|NA
CASRGTGVGAFKAFF
TGTGCCAGCAGGGGGACGGGGGTCGGCGCTTTTAAAGCTTTCTTT
>TRBD1|TRBV28|16|TRBJ2-3|NA
CASSDEGGYSTDTQYF
TGTGCCAGCAGTGACGAAGGGGGCTATAGCACAGATACGCAGTATTTT
>NA|TRBV4-1|16|TRBJ2-7|NA
CASSRSMGLTTYEQYF
TGCGCCAGCAGCCGGAGCATGGGACTGACGACCTACGAGCAGTACTTC
>TRBD2|TRBV6-5|15|TRBJ2-1|NA
CASRINSGRTGEQFF
TGTGCCAGCAGAATAAATAGCGGGAGAACGGGTGAGCAGTTCTTC